Shown below are 24 T cell receptor beta chains from a single sample sequenced in a study of cytomegalovirus exposure and HLA in healthy donors. The PCR made use of 60 Vbeta and 13 Jbeta primers. Repertoires were generated with immunoSEQ multiplex PCR, while TCRdb's copy carries only in-frame clones and drops some. The sample has approximately 150,000 clones, roughly 80% seen once. Specimen: PBMCs. The origin of the receptors is a man younger than 45 in good health and CMV-seronegative.

J is TRBJ2-1 and V is TRBV9; 8 bases line up with TRBD2. With 3 bases clipped from V and 6 bases from J, the junction kept 8 bases outside the gene matches. Per the germline V gene, CDR1 is SGDLS and CDR2 is YYNGEE. The CDR3 totals 15 residues. The CDR3 coding sequence is TGTGCCAGCAGCGGACACGGGACTAGTAGCAATGAGCAGTTCTTC. Translated: CASSGHGTSSNEQFF.

CDR3 residues: CASSLAGSSYEQYF. DNA for the CDR3: TGTGCCAGCAGCTTAGCGGGGAGCTCCTACGAGCAGTACTTC. The genes are TRBV27 and TRBJ2-7; 8 bases fit TRBD2. J gave up 0 bases and V 6 bases, and 4 bases lay outside the gene matches. Germline V gives CDR1 MNHEY, CDR2 SMNVEV (reference sequence). The CDR3 loop spans 14 amino acids.

The chain links TRBV27 to TRBJ1-4, with D maybe TRBD1 (5 bases). Germline lookup yields CDR1 MNHEY and CDR2 SMNVEV (reference sequence). The germline V and J ends were trimmed by 2 bases and 8 bases, with 21 bases remaining between them. This CDR3 region has 17 residues. DNA for the CDR3: TGTGCCAGCAGTTTAGCCCAACCGTCGGGCGGGGGGGAAAAACTGTTTTTT. Translated, it gives CASSLAQPSGGGEKLFF. Filled out from reference TRBV27 and TRBJ1-4, the complete variable domain reads EAQVTQNPRYLITVTGKKLTVTCSQNMNHEYMSWYRQDPGLGLRQIYYSMNVEVTDKGDVPEGYKVSRKEKRNFPLILESPSPNQTSLYFCASSLAQPSGGGEKLFFGSGTQLSVL.

V usage is TRBV7-2 and J usage is TRBJ1-1; D gene uncertain. The CDR3 loop spans 13 amino acids. Trimming stripped 1 base from V and 7 bases from J, with 10 bases between. In germline, CDR1 is SGHTA, CDR2 FQGNSA. DNA of the CDR3: TGTGCCAGCAGCTTAGTAGAGGGCGGTGAAGCTTTCTTT. Translated: CASSLVEGGEAFF. The whole variable domain, filled in from reference TRBV7-2 and TRBJ1-1, reads GAGVSQSPSNKVTEKGKDVELRCDPISGHTALYWYRQSLGQGLEFLIYFQGNSAPDKSGLPSDRFSAERTGGSVSTLTIQRTQQEDSAVYLCASSLVEGGEAFFGQGTRLTVV.

V is TRBV6-4 and J is TRBJ1-2, with TRBD1 matching over 7 bases. The CDR3 spans 13 residues. Germline trimming cut 6 bases from V and 7 bases from J; bases unmatched to any gene: 8. Germline-derived CDR1 and CDR2 are MRHNA and SNTAGT. The CDR3 sequence is CASSLTGQFGYTF. The DNA for the CDR3 is TGTGCCAGCAGCTTGACAGGGCAGTTTGGCTACACCTTC.

CDR3: CASSVDRATGELFF. The CDR3 region has the DNA TGTGCCAGCAGTGTCGACAGGGCCACCGGGGAGCTGTTTTTT. The chain carries TRBV6-4 and TRBJ2-2; TRBD1 aligns across 7 bases. Germline V lookup: CDR1 MRHNA, CDR2 SNTAGT. The CDR3 covers 14 residues. V lost 4 bases, J lost 4 bases, and 3 bases stayed unmatched.

V is TRBV30 and J is TRBJ1-6, with TRBD1 identical over 8 bases. The CDR3 has 12 amino acids. Germline values: CDR1 GTSNPN, CDR2 SVGIG (reference sequence). V lost 8 bases and J lost 10; bases outside the gene matches: 7. The CDR3 reads CASQTGESPLHF. In nucleotides, the CDR3 is TGTGCCAGCCAGACAGGGGAGTCACCCCTCCACTTT.

The V and J genes are TRBV7-2 and TRBJ2-1; TRBD1 matches at 9 bases. Germline lookup yields CDR1 SGHTA and CDR2 FQGNSA. The CDR3 runs 15 residues. V shed 2 bases, J shed 4 bases, and the junction held 3 bases outside the gene matches. The CDR3 DNA follows: TGTGCCAGCAGCTTAAGGACAGGGGAGTACAATGAGCAGTTCTTC. It codes for CASSLRTGEYNEQFF. The complete variable domain, with remaining parts taken from reference TRBV7-2 and TRBJ2-1, reads GAGVSQSPSNKVTEKGKDVELRCDPISGHTALYWYRQSLGQGLEFLIYFQGNSAPDKSGLPSDRFSAERTGGSVSTLTIQRTQQEDSAVYLCASSLRTGEYNEQFFGPGTRLTVL.

The genes are TRBV7-2 and TRBJ1-1; D ambiguous. Germline lookup yields CDR1 SGHTA and CDR2 FQGNSA. The V end lost 3 bases, the J end lost 11 bases, and 16 bases lay between the germline ends. There are 13 residues in the CDR3. The CDR3 is CASSLSLLDGAFF. The CDR3 DNA is TGTGCCAGCAGCTTGAGTCTCCTCGACGGGGCTTTCTTT.

The J gene is TRBJ2-7, the V gene TRBV6-6; 7 bases fit TRBD2. CDR3 length: 11 residues. CDR1 is MNHNY and CDR2 is SVGAGI in the germline V gene (reference sequence). The V gene end was trimmed by 6 bases and the J gene end by 7 bases; junction bases not matched to a gene: 3. The CDR3 spells CASRKGGEQYF. The DNA for the CDR3 is TGTGCCAGCAGAAAGGGAGGGGAGCAGTACTTC.

The genes are TRBV10-3 and TRBJ1-2; TRBD1 matches at 9 bases. The CDR3 contains 14 residues. CDR1 ENHRY and CDR2 SYGVKD come from the germline V gene. With V trimmed by 4 bases and J by 1 base, 1 base remained unmatched. The CDR3 nucleotides read TGTGCCATCAGTGGACAGGGGGGTAACTATGGCTACACCTTC. This gives the protein CAISGQGGNYGYTF.

This chain links TRBV9 with TRBJ2-1; D possibly corresponds to TRBD2 (6 bases). The CDR3 consists of 15 residues. Germline CDR1 and CDR2: SGDLS and YYNGEE. Deletions cut 0 bases from V and 6 bases from J, with 13 bases between. The CDR3 region has the DNA TGTGCCAGCAGCGTAGGGCCTAGCGCGGGCAATGAGCAGTTCTTC. It is translated as CASSVGPSAGNEQFF.

V usage is TRBV28 and J usage is TRBJ2-7, with 7 nucleotides matching TRBD1. J lost 9 bases, V lost 7 bases, and 15 bases had no gene match. CDR3 length: 14 residues. Germline CDR1 is MDHEN and CDR2 is SYDVKM. The CDR3 DNA reads TGTGCCAGCACTCCCAGAGGACAGGTGGGTTGGCAGTACTTC. This gives the protein CASTPRGQVGWQYF.

This chain uses TRBV28 with TRBJ2-5; 12 positions agree with TRBD2. The V gene end was trimmed by 2 bases and the J gene end by 2 bases; junction bases not matched to a gene: 9. The CDR3 has 18 amino acids. The V gene's germline CDR1 is MDHEN and CDR2 SYDVKM. In nucleotides, the CDR3 is TGTGCCAGCAGTTTAGAAACTAGCGGGGGGCCCTATCAAGAGACCCAGTACTTC. Encoded protein: CASSLETSGGPYQETQYF.

The chain is built from TRBV18 and TRBJ1-1, with D possibly being TRBD1 (5 bases). V was cut by 2 bases and J by 6 bases, with 25 bases left in between. The CDR3 has 18 residues. The germline V gene encodes CDR1 KGHSH and CDR2 LQKENI. The CDR3 DNA reads TGTGCCAGCTCACCAAGGTTCCAGGGATCGGGGGTGCGGGCTGAAGCTTTCTTT. This encodes CASSPRFQGSGVRAEAFF.

The gene calls are TRBV7-9 and TRBJ1-4; D might be TRBD1 (6 bases). The V gene's germline CDR1 is SEHNR and CDR2 FQNEAQ (reference sequence). Deletions cut 4 bases from V and 5 bases from J, with 14 bases between. CDR3 size: 15 residues. The CDR3 bases are TGTGCCAGCAGCTCCGCAGGGGCAGGGAATGAAAAACTGTTTTTT. It codes for CASSSAGAGNEKLFF.

The chain couples TRBV19 to TRBJ2-3; perhaps TRBD1 as D (5 bases). CDR1 LNHDA and CDR2 SQIVND come from the germline V gene (reference sequence). There are 14 residues in the CDR3. V lost 2 bases to trimming and J lost 4 bases, with 10 bases between them. This CDR3 reads CASSISGFPDTQYF. The CDR3 DNA sequence: TGTGCCAGTAGTATATCAGGGTTCCCAGATACGCAGTATTTT.

V and J are TRBV2 and TRBJ2-1, with D perhaps TRBD2 (5 bases). Deletions cut 7 bases from V and 9 bases from J, with 19 bases between. The V gene's germline CDR1 is SNHLY and CDR2 FYNNEI. CDR3 length: 14 residues. CDR3 loop: CASKVGVSIGEQFF. CDR3 DNA: TGTGCCAGCAAAGTCGGGGTCTCCATTGGTGAGCAGTTCTTC.

This chain uses TRBV5-5 with TRBJ2-7, with 9 nucleotides matching TRBD2. Losses at the gene ends were 3 bases for V and 1 base for J; bases not matched to a gene: 8. The CDR3 is 16 residues long. The germline V gene encodes CDR1 SGHKS and CDR2 YYEKEE (reference sequence). The CDR3 bases are TGTGCCAGCAGCTCCGGGGTAGCGGGAGAGTCCTACGAGCAGTACTTC. Its protein product is CASSSGVAGESYEQYF.

V usage is TRBV15 and J usage is TRBJ2-7; 7 bases are a match to TRBD1. After removal of 0 bases from V and 3 bases from J, the junction contained 2 bases not matched to a gene. Germline V gene lookup returns CDR1 LNHNV and CDR2 YYDKDF (reference sequence). There are 14 residues in the CDR3. The CDR3 coding sequence is TGTGCCACCAGCAGAGATAGGGACAGCTACGAGCAGTACTTC. Encoded protein: CATSRDRDSYEQYF.

The chain recombines TRBV4-2 with TRBJ2-2; TRBD2 matches at 9 bases. The CDR3 totals 15 residues. Germline lookup yields CDR1 LGHNA and CDR2 YNFKEQ. After removal of 0 bases from V and 5 bases from J, the junction contained 1 base not matched to a gene. CDR3 coding DNA: TGTGCCAGCAGCCAAGACCTAGCGGGGACCGGGGAGCTGTTTTTT. Its translation is CASSQDLAGTGELFF.

The V gene is TRBV7-3, the J gene TRBJ1-1; the match to TRBD1 covers 11 bases. This CDR3 has 14 residues. Per germline, CDR1 SGHTA and CDR2 FQGTGA. With V trimmed by 2 bases and J by 6 bases, 2 bases remained unmatched. CDR3 sequence: CASSLRGQGAEAFF. The DNA for the CDR3 is TGTGCCAGCAGCTTACGGGGACAGGGGGCTGAAGCTTTCTTT.

CDR3 sequence (DNA): TGTGCCAGCAGTCCACAACCGGGGGTCTACAATGAGCAGTTCTTC. It specifies CASSPQPGVYNEQFF. This chain uses TRBV6-5 with TRBJ2-1; TRBD2 is a possible D gene (6 bases). Per the germline V gene, CDR1 is MNHEY and CDR2 is SVGAGI. The CDR3 has 15 residues. V shed 5 bases and J shed 3 bases, with 14 bases lying between them.

The rearrangement joins TRBV11-2 to TRBJ1-2, with a tentative D call TRBD1 (5 bases). Trimming took off 8 bases at V and 10 bases at J, with 20 bases between the two ends. Per germline, CDR1 SGHAT and CDR2 FQNNGV. This CDR3 is built from 13 residues. CDR3 loop: CASDYAGTQDYTF. As DNA, the CDR3 is TGTGCCAGCGACTATGCCGGGACTCAGGACTACACCTTC.